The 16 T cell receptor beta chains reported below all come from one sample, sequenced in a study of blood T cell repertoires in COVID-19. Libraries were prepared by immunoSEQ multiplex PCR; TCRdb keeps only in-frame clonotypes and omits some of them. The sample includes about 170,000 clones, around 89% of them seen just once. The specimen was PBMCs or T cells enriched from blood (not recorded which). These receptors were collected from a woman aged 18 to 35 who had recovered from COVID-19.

The CDR3 sequence is CASSLGQGEINQPQHF. Here the CDR3 DNA reads TGTGCCAGCAGCTTAGGGCAGGGGGAAATTAATCAGCCCCAGCATTTT. The chain links TRBV7-2 to TRBJ1-5, with 7 nucleotides matching TRBD1. This CDR3 spans 16 amino acids. With V trimmed by 1 base and J by 4 bases, 7 bases remained unmatched. CDR1 and CDR2 from the germline V gene are SGHTA and FQGNSA.

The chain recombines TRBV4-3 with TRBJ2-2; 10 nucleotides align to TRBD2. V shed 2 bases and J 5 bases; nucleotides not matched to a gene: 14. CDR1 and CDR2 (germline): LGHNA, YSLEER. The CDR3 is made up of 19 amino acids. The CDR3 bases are TGCGCCAGCAGCCAATCGGGGGCTAGCGGGAGCTCGTGGACCGGGGAGCTGTTTTTT. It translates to CASSQSGASGSSWTGELFF.

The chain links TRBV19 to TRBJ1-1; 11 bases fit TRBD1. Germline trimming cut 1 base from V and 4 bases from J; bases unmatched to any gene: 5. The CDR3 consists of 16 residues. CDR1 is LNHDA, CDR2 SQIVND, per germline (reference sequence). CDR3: CASSIVEGTGGTEAFF. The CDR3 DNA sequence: TGTGCCAGTAGTATAGTGGAAGGGACAGGGGGCACTGAAGCTTTCTTT.

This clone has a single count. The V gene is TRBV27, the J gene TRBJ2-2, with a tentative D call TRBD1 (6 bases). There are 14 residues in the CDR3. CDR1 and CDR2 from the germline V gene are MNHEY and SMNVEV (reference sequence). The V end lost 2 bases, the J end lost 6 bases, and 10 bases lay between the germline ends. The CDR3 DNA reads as TGTGCCAGCAGTTTAGTCTCAGGGGCCGGGGAGCTGTTTTTT. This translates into CASSLVSGAGELFF.

The CDR3 region is CASSVWGETQNEKLFF. The CDR3 nucleotides read TGTGCCAGCAGTGTTTGGGGGGAAACCCAAAATGAAAAACTGTTTTTT. The rearrangement links TRBV2 to TRBJ1-4; TRBD1 might be the D (5 bases). Trimming shortened V by 4 bases and J by 5 bases, and 17 bases separated the two germline ends. Germline-derived CDR1 and CDR2 are SNHLY and FYNNEI. This CDR3 region has 16 residues. Drawing the rest from reference TRBV2 and TRBJ1-4, the complete variable domain is EPEVTQTPSHQVTQMGQEVILRCVPISNHLYFYWYRQILGQKVEFLVSFYNNEISEKSEIFDDQFSVERPDGSNFTLKIRSTKLEDSAMYFCASSVWGETQNEKLFFGSGTQLSVL.

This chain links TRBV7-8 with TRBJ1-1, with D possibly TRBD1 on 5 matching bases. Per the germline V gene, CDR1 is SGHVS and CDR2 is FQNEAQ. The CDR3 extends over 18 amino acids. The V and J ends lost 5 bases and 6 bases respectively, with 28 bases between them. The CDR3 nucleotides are TGTGCCAGCAGCGCTTCGACCGGGACTGCTGTTGGTTATTCTGAAGCTTTCTTT. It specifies CASSASTGTAVGYSEAFF.

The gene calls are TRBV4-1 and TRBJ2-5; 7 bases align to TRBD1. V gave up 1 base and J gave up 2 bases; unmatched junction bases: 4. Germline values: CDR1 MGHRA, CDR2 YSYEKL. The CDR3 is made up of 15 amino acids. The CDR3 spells CASSQGGTEQETQYF. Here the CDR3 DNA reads TGCGCCAGCAGCCAAGGAGGGACAGAACAAGAGACCCAGTACTTC.

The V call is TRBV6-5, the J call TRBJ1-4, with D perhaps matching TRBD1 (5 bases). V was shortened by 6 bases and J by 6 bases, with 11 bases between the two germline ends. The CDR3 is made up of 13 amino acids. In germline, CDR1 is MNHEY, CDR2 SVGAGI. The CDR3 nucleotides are TGTGCCAGCAGAACCGACAGAGATGAAAAACTGTTTTTT. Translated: CASRTDRDEKLFF.

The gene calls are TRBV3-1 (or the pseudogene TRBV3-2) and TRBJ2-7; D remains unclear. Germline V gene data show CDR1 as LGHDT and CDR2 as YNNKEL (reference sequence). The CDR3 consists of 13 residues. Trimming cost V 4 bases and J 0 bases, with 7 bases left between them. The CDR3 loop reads CASSRRSSYEQYF. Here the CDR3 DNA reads TGTGCCAGCAGCCGCCGGAGCTCCTACGAGCAGTACTTC.

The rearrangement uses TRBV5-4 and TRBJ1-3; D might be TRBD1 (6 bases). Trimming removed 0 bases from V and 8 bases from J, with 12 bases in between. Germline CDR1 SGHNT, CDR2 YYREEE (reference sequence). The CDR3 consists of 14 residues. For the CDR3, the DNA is TGTGCCAGCAGCTTGGACAGGGTTGGCGACACCATATATTTT. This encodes CASSLDRVGDTIYF.

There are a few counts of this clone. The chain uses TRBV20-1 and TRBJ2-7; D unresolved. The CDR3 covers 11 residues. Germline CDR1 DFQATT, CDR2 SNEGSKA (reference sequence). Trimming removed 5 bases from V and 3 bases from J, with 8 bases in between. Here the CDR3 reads CSARVVYEQYF. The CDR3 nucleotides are TGCAGTGCTCGCGTAGTCTACGAGCAGTACTTC.

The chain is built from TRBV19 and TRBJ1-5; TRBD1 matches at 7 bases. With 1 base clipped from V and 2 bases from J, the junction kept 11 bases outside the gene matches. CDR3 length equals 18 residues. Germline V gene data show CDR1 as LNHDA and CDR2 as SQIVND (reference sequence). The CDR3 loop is CASSIGRTGERGNQPQHF. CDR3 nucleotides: TGTGCCAGTAGTATAGGCCGTACAGGGGAGCGGGGCAATCAGCCCCAGCATTTT.

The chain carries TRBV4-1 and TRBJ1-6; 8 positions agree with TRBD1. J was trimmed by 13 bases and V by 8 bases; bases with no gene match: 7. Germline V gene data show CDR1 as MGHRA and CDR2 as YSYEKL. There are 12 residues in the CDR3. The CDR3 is CASSHPGGPLHF. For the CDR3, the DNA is TGCGCCAGCTCCCACCCAGGGGGCCCCCTCCACTTT.

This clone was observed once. Written as DNA, the CDR3 is TGCGCCAGCAGCCGACTTGGGGGCGTTAGTTCACCCCTCCACTTT. Amino acids: CASSRLGGVSSPLHF. The chain carries TRBV4-3 and TRBJ1-6; a weak D match, TRBD1 (6 bases). Germline values: CDR1 LGHNA, CDR2 YSLEER. The CDR3 consists of 15 residues. V lost 4 bases to trimming and J lost 9 bases, with 16 bases between them.

The CDR3 here is CASSPRQGYEQYF. For the CDR3, the DNA is TGTGCCAGCAGCCCCCGGCAGGGCTACGAGCAGTACTTC. The chain uses TRBV7-6 and TRBJ2-7, with D perhaps matching TRBD1 (5 bases). Trimming stripped 5 bases from V and 3 bases from J, with 11 bases between. Per the germline V gene, CDR1 is SGHVS and CDR2 is FNYEAQ. The CDR3 runs to 13 residues.

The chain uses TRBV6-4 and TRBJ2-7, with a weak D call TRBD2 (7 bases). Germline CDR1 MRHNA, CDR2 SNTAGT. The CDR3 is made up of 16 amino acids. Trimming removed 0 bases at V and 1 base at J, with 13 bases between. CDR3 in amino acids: CASSDSLGGQSYEQYF. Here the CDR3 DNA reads TGTGCCAGCAGTGACTCGCTGGGGGGGCAGTCCTACGAGCAGTACTTC.